The 24 T cell receptor beta chains in this list originate from one sample, sequenced in a study of cytomegalovirus exposure and HLA in healthy donors. The PCR had 60 Vbeta and 13 Jbeta primers. Clones were sequenced by immunoSEQ multiplex PCR, and TCRdb holds only the in-frame ones, with some missing. Of about 97,000 clones listed, roughly three quarters were seen once; the top ten hold roughly 3.5%. Sequencing used PBMCs. The receptor source for this set is a male donor in good health and CMV-seropositive.

The chain joins TRBV6-5 to TRBJ1-1; possible D gene TRBD1, 5 bases. Germline V gives CDR1 MNHEY, CDR2 SVGAGI. This CDR3 region has 14 residues. Trimming shortened V by 8 bases and J by 0 bases, and 13 bases separated the two germline ends. CDR3 loop: CASRFLDMNTEAFF. The DNA for the CDR3 is TGTGCCAGCCGTTTCCTGGACATGAACACTGAAGCTTTCTTT.

The V gene is TRBV11-2, the J gene TRBJ1-2; D remains unclear. The CDR3 runs 13 residues. V was clipped by 5 bases and J by 0 bases, with 7 bases between them. Germline values: CDR1 SGHAT, CDR2 FQNNGV. DNA of the CDR3: TGTGCCAGCAGCCCTTCTCCTAACTATGGCTACACCTTC. This encodes CASSPSPNYGYTF. Combining the CDR3 with reference TRBV11-2 and TRBJ1-2 gives the whole variable domain EAGVAQSPRYKIIEKRQSVAFWCNPISGHATLYWYQQILGQGPKLLIQFQNNGVVDDSQLPKDRFSAERLKGVDSTLKIQPAKLEDSAVYLCASSPSPNYGYTFGSGTRLTVV.

V and J are TRBV30 and TRBJ1-1, with D perhaps matching TRBD1 (6 bases). This CDR3 is 15 amino acids long. V was shortened by 2 bases and J by 5 bases, with 18 bases between the two germline ends. CDR1 is GTSNPN and CDR2 is SVGIG in the germline V gene (reference sequence). The CDR3 DNA sequence: TGTGCCTGGAGTCCCCCTCGACAGGTTGAAACTGAAGCTTTCTTT. Its translation: CAWSPPRQVETEAFF.

V gene TRBV6-1 combines with J gene TRBJ2-5; D may be TRBD2 (6 bases). The DNA matches TRBJ2-7 better at its end, which makes the J call doubtful. Germline assignment: CDR1 MNHNS and CDR2 SASEGT. The length of the CDR3 is 18 residues. CDR3 bases: TGTGCCAGCAGTGAAGCGGGGCCGGGCGGGGTCTGGTACGACGAGCAGTACTTC. It is translated as CASSEAGPGGVWYDEQYF.

V and J are TRBV5-4 and TRBJ2-3, with a tentative D call TRBD1 (7 bases). Germline V gene data show CDR1 as SGHNT and CDR2 as YYREEE (reference sequence). Trimming took off 5 bases at V and 4 bases at J, with 14 bases between the two ends. The CDR3 covers 14 residues. The CDR3 DNA is TGTGCCAGCAGTCAGGGGGGTAGCGCAGATACGCAGTATTTT. Its protein product is CASSQGGSADTQYF.

The V and J genes are TRBV30 and TRBJ2-1; 10 bases are shared with TRBD2. The CDR3 sequence is 15 residues long. V trimming: 4 bases; J trimming: 2 bases; junction bases outside the gene matches: 5. Germline V gene lookup returns CDR1 GTSNPN and CDR2 SVGIG (reference sequence). CDR3 sequence (DNA): TGTGCCTGGACGATTCTAGCGGGGGCCTACAATGAGCAGTTCTTC. Protein: CAWTILAGAYNEQFF.

The V call is TRBV9, the J call TRBJ1-2; D call uncertain. V was clipped by 0 bases and J by 8 bases, with 8 bases between them. Looked up from germline, CDR1 is SGDLS and CDR2 is YYNGEE. The CDR3 totals 12 residues. CDR3 nucleotide sequence: TGTGCCAGCAGCGTAGAACTGGGCGGCTACACCTTC. It translates to CASSVELGGYTF.

This clone occurred many times. This chain joins TRBV6-6 and TRBJ2-7, with 7 bases aligning to TRBD1. The ends lost 8 bases at V and 3 bases at J; junction bases unmatched: 4. The germline gives CDR1 MNHNY, CDR2 SVGAGI (reference sequence). There are 12 residues in the CDR3. The CDR3, as DNA: TGTGCCAGCCGGGACAGCGACTACGAGCAGTACTTC. Protein: CASRDSDYEQYF.

CDR3 sequence reads: CASSLGQANVGTEAFF. The CDR3 coding sequence is TGCGCCAGCAGCTTGGGACAGGCGAATGTGGGCACTGAAGCTTTCTTT. This sequence joins TRBV5-1 and TRBJ1-1, with D perhaps matching TRBD1 (6 bases). V lost 0 bases and J 4 bases, leaving 16 bases between the germline ends. The CDR3 consists of 16 residues. The germline CDR1 and CDR2 sequences are SGHRS and YFSETQ.

This clone came up a few times. The gene calls are TRBV6-5 and TRBJ1-1; TRBD1 agrees at 8 bases. J gave up 4 bases and V 2 bases, and 3 bases lay outside the gene matches. Germline lookup yields CDR1 MNHEY and CDR2 SVGAGI. This CDR3 has 14 residues. The CDR3, as DNA: TGTGCCAGCAGTTACAGGACAGGGCTCACTGAAGCTTTCTTT. Translation: CASSYRTGLTEAFF.

The chain carries TRBV27 and TRBJ1-3; the D is unclear. CDR1 MNHEY and CDR2 SMNVEV come from the germline V gene (reference sequence). Trimming shortened V by 5 bases and J by 0 bases, and 11 bases separated the two germline ends. This CDR3 has 15 amino acids. CDR3 bases: TGTGCCAGCAGTCCTACGTTGAGCTCTGGAAACACCATATATTTT. Its protein is CASSPTLSSGNTIYF.

The CDR3 DNA reads as TGTGCCAGTACGGGCAGGGGGAACACTGAAGCTTTCTTT. Translated: CASTGRGNTEAFF. The chain is built from TRBV19 and TRBJ1-1, with D perhaps matching TRBD1 (6 bases). The V gene lost 7 bases and the J gene lost 1 base, with 10 bases spanning the gap. In germline, CDR1 is LNHDA, CDR2 SQIVND (reference sequence). This CDR3 contains 13 residues.

The chain uses TRBV5-6 and TRBJ1-1; 8 positions agree with TRBD1. In germline, CDR1 is SGHDT, CDR2 YYEEEE. CDR3 size: 16 residues. The ends lost 1 base at V and 7 bases at J; junction bases unmatched: 12. Written as DNA, the CDR3 is TGTGCCAGCAGCTTGCCGCAGGGGGCGCGTGGGGATGAAGCTTTCTTT. This codes for CASSLPQGARGDEAFF.

A few counts support this clone. This rearrangement joins TRBV19 to TRBJ1-1; the match to TRBD1 covers 8 bases. With V trimmed by 5 bases and J by 5 bases, 7 bases remained unmatched. The length of the CDR3 is 14 residues. Germline V gives CDR1 LNHDA, CDR2 SQIVND (reference sequence). The CDR3 nucleotides are TGTGCCAGTAGTGTTAGACAGGGGAGGACTGAAGCTTTCTTT. It specifies CASSVRQGRTEAFF.

V usage is TRBV6-6 and J usage is TRBJ1-5; tentatively, D is TRBD1 (6 bases). This CDR3 has 16 amino acids. The germline gives CDR1 MNHNY, CDR2 SVGAGI (reference sequence). V was cut by 5 bases and J by 1 base, with 15 bases left in between. DNA of the CDR3: TGTGCCAGCAGTCAAGGACAGTTTGGAAGCAATCAGCCCCAGCATTTT. Its protein is CASSQGQFGSNQPQHF.

This clone was counted a few times. The V and J genes are TRBV6-1 and TRBJ1-1; D might be TRBD1 (5 bases). The CDR3 is 13 residues long. Germline V lookup: CDR1 MNHNS, CDR2 SASEGT. Trimming removed 3 bases from V and 0 bases from J, with 5 bases in between. The CDR3 loop is CASSETVNTEAFF. In DNA form, the CDR3 reads TGTGCCAGCAGTGAGACAGTGAACACTGAAGCTTTCTTT.

The chain employs TRBV9 and TRBJ1-1; perhaps TRBD1 as D (5 bases). Trimming took off 6 bases at V and 3 bases at J, with 21 bases between the two ends. Germline V gene lookup returns CDR1 SGDLS and CDR2 YYNGEE. The CDR3 runs 16 residues. In DNA form, the CDR3 reads TGTGCCAGCACCTCCCAAGGTAGGGAGGGGTACACTGAAGCTTTCTTT. This encodes CASTSQGREGYTEAFF.

This clone was found a few times. The chain couples TRBV6-1 to TRBJ1-1; D may be TRBD1 (5 bases). The CDR3 contains 16 residues. The ends were cut back, 4 bases at V and 3 bases at J, with 18 bases in the middle. CDR1 and CDR2 (germline): MNHNS, SASEGT. The CDR3 DNA is TGTGCCAGCAGTGGGATCTTGGGACTGGGGGACACTGAAGCTTTCTTT. It yields the protein CASSGILGLGDTEAFF.

This chain links TRBV5-1 with TRBJ1-6; D remains ambiguous. CDR3 length equals 15 residues. Trimming pared 0 bases from V and 8 bases from J, leaving 12 bases between. Germline V gene data show CDR1 as SGHRS and CDR2 as YFSETQ. This CDR3 reads CASSLGRLGDSPLHF. CDR3 DNA sequence: TGCGCCAGCAGCTTGGGGCGCCTCGGGGATTCACCCCTCCACTTT.

The chain couples TRBV7-8 to TRBJ1-1; tentatively, D is TRBD1 (6 bases). Trimming left V 0 bases short and J 5 bases short, with 10 bases between. The CDR3 loop spans 14 amino acids. From germline, CDR1 is SGHVS and CDR2 FQNEAQ. CDR3 sequence reads: CASSLAQGRTEAFF. In nucleotides, the CDR3 is TGTGCCAGCAGCTTAGCCCAGGGGAGAACTGAAGCTTTCTTT.

This clone came up once. The genes are TRBV5-6 and TRBJ1-1; no reliable D call. V was pared by 3 bases and J by 5 bases, with 20 bases between. Germline V gene lookup returns CDR1 SGHDT and CDR2 YYEEEE. The CDR3 runs 16 residues. DNA of the CDR3: TGTGCCAGCAGCTCGTTAAAGGGCGGGATGGGGACTGAAGCTTTCTTT. It yields the protein CASSSLKGGMGTEAFF.

The chain uses TRBV6-4 and TRBJ2-1; 12 bases map to TRBD2. CDR3 length: 15 residues. Per germline, CDR1 MRHNA and CDR2 SNTAGT. J lost 4 bases, V lost 6 bases, and 4 bases had no gene match. The CDR3 DNA reads as TGTGCCAGCAGCGTAACTAGCGGGGGGTACAATGAGCAGTTCTTC. Its protein product is CASSVTSGGYNEQFF.

V gene TRBV5-6 combines with J gene TRBJ2-2; D might be TRBD2 (5 bases). Trimming shortened V by 0 bases and J by 8 bases, and 11 bases separated the two germline ends. The CDR3 covers 14 residues. Germline V lookup: CDR1 SGHDT, CDR2 YYEEEE. CDR3: CASSLVAGLGELFF. The CDR3, as DNA: TGTGCCAGCAGCTTGGTTGCGGGTTTGGGGGAGCTGTTTTTT. The entire variable domain, with the rest obtained from reference TRBV5-6 and TRBJ2-2, is as follows: DAGVTQSPTHLIKTRGQQVTLRCSPKSGHDTVSWYQQALGQGPQFIFQYYEEEERQRGNFPDRFSGHQFPNYSSELNVNALLLGDSALYLCASSLVAGLGELFFGEGSRLTVL.

The chain uses TRBV27 and TRBJ2-7; 9 positions agree with TRBD1. The CDR3 is made up of 14 amino acids. After removal of 2 bases from V and 6 bases from J, the junction contained 5 bases not matched to a gene. Germline values: CDR1 MNHEY, CDR2 SMNVEV (reference sequence). The CDR3 nucleotides are TGTGCCAGCAGTTTAAACAGGGGGCTCGGCGAGCAGTACTTC. The encoded protein is CASSLNRGLGEQYF.